This T cell receptor (beta chain) was obtained from a study of T cells in Graves' hyperthyroidism and ophthalmopathy. General study findings and limits: Most clonotypes expanded in thyroid above 0.001 were likewise present in blood.

V shed 2 bases, J shed 0 bases, and the junction held 4 bases outside the gene matches. Germline CDR1 reads MNHNS; CDR2 reads SASEGT. This CDR3 is built from 16 residues. This clonotype was recorded at least ten times. Its antigen is undetermined. Amplified regions were TCR beta CDR3 sequences from RNA transcripts. TCR CDR3 regions were first amplified by RT-PCR with HTBI primers. MiXCR, run by TCRdb on the multiplex PCR reads, gives a single entry per CDR3 protein. Among about 370,000 distinct CDR3 sequences listed, roughly 15% were seen once. Sequenced material: blood. The TCR sequence derives from a woman aged 55 to 70 with Graves' ophthalmopathy. The J gene is TRBJ1-5, the V gene TRBV6-1; the match to TRBD1 covers 7 bases. This chain's CDR3 is CASSEQGGPSNQPQHF. DNA for the CDR3: TGTGCCAGCAGTGAACAGGGGGGCCCTAGCAATCAGCCCCAGCATTTT.